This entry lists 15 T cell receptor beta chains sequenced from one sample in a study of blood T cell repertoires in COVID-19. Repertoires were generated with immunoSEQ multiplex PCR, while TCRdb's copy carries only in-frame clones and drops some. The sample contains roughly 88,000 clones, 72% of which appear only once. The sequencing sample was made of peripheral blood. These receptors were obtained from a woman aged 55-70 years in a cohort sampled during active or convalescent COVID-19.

CDR3 in DNA: TGTGCCAGTAGTACTTCTCGACGGGACTATGGCTACACCTTC. Translated, it gives CASSTSRRDYGYTF. The V and J genes are TRBV19 and TRBJ1-2; D remains ambiguous. Germline CDR1 LNHDA, CDR2 SQIVND (reference sequence). The CDR3 has 14 amino acids. V was cut by 4 bases and J by 3 bases, with 12 bases left in between.

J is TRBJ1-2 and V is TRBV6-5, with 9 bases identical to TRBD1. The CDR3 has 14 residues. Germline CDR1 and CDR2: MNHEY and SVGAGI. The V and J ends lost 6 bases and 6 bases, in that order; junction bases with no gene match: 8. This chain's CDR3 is CASSQRQGDHGYTF. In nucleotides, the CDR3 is TGTGCCAGCAGCCAACGACAGGGGGACCATGGCTACACCTTC.

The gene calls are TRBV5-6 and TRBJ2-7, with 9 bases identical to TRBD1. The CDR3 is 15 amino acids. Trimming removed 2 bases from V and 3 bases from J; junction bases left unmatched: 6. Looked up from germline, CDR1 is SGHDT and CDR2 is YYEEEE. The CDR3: CASSFTGGPYYEQYF. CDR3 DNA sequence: TGTGCCAGCAGCTTTACAGGGGGCCCCTACTACGAGCAGTACTTC.

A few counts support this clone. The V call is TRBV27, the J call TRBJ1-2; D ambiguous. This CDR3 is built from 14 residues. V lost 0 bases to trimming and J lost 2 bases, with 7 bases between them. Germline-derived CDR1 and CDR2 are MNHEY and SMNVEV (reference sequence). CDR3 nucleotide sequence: TGTGCCAGCAGTTTATCAGCGGGAAACTATGGCTACACCTTC. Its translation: CASSLSAGNYGYTF.

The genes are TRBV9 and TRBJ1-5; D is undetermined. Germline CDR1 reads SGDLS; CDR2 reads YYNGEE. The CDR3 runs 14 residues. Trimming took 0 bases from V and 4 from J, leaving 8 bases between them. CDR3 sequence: CASSVEAGNQPQHF. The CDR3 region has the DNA TGTGCCAGCAGCGTAGAGGCAGGTAATCAGCCCCAGCATTTT.

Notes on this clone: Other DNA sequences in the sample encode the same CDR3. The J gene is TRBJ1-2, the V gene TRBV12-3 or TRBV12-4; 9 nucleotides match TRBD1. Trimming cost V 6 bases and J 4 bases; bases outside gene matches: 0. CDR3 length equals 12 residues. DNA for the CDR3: TGTGCCAGCAGGACAGGGGGCTATGGCTACACCTTC. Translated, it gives CASRTGGYGYTF.

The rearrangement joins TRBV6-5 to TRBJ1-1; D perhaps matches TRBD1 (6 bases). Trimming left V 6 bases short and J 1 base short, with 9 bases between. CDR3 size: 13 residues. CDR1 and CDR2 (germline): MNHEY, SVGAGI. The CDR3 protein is CASRDRQNTEAFF. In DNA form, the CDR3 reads TGTGCCAGCAGGGACAGACAGAACACTGAAGCTTTCTTT.

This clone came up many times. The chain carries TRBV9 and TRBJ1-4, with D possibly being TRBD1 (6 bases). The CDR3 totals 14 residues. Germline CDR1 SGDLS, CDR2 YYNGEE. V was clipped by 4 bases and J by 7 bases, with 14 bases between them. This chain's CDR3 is CASSSRLGGEKLFF. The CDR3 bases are TGTGCCAGCAGCTCAAGGCTAGGGGGTGAAAAACTGTTTTTT.

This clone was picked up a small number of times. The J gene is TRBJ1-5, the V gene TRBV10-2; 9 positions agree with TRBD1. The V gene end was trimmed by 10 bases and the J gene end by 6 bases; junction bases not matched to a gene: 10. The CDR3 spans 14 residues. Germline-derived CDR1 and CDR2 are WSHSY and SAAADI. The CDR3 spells CATSRDRVPQPQHF. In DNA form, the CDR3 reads TGCGCCACCAGCCGGGACAGGGTACCTCAGCCCCAGCATTTT.

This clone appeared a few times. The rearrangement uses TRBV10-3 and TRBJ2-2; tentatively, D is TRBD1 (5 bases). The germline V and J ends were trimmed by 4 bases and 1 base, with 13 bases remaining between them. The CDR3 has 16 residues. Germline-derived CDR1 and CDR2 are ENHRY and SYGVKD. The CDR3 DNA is TGTGCCATCAGTGCGAGTGGGGCCAGGAACACCGGGGAGCTGTTTTTT. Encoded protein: CAISASGARNTGELFF.

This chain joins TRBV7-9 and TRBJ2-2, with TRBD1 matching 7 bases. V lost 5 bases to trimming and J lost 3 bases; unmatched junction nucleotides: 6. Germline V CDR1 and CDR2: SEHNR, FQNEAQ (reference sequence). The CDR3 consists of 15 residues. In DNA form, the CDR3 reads TGTGCCAGCAGCGCCAGACAGGGATACACCGGGGAGCTGTTTTTT. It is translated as CASSARQGYTGELFF.

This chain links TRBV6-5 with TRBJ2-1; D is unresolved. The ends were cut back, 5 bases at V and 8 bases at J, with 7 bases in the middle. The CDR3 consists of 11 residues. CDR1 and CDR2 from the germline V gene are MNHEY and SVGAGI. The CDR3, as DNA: TGTGCCAGCAGTCCAGTGGATGAGCAGTTCTTC. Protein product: CASSPVDEQFF.

The CDR3, as DNA: TGTGCCAGCAGCTTAAGACTAGCGGGGGGGTCCTACGAGCAGTACTTC. It translates to CASSLRLAGGSYEQYF. The chain employs TRBV7-2 and TRBJ2-7; TRBD2 matches 14 bases. The J segment lost 1 base and the V segment lost 2 bases, leaving 1 base of the junction unmatched. The CDR3 covers 16 residues. CDR1 and CDR2 from the germline V gene are SGHTA and FQGNSA. The full variable domain, rest sourced from reference TRBV7-2 and TRBJ2-7, is GAGVSQSPSNKVTEKGKDVELRCDPISGHTALYWYRQSLGQGLEFLIYFQGNSAPDKSGLPSDRFSAERTGGSVSTLTIQRTQQEDSAVYLCASSLRLAGGSYEQYFGPGTRLTVT.

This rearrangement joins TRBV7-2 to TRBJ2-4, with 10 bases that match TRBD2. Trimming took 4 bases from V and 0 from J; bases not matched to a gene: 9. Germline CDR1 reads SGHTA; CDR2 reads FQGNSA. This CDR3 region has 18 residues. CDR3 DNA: TGTGCCAGCAGCTCGACTAGCGGGCTACTCTTAGCCAAAAACATTCAGTACTTC. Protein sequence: CASSSTSGLLLAKNIQYF.

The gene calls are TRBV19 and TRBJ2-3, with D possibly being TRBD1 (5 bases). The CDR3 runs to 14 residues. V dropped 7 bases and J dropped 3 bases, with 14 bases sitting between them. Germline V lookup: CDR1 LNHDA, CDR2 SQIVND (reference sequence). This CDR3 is CASIPRDGTDTQYF. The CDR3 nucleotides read TGTGCCAGTATTCCCAGGGATGGGACAGATACGCAGTATTTT. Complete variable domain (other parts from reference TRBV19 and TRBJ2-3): DGGITQSPKYLFRKEGQNVTLSCEQNLNHDAMYWYRQDPGQGLRLIYYSQIVNDFQKGDIAEGYSVSREKKESFPLTVTSAQKNPTAFYLCASIPRDGTDTQYFGPGTRLTVL.